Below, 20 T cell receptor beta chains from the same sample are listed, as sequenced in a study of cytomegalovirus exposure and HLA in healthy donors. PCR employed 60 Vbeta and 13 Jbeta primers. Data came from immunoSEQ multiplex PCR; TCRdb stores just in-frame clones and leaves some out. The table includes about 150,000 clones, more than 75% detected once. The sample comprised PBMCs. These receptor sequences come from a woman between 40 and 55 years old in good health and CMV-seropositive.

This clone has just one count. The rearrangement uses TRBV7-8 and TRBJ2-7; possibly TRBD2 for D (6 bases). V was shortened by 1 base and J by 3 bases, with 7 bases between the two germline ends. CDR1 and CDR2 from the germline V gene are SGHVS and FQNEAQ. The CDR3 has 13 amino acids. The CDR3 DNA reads TGTGCCAGCAGCTTAGGCGGGAACTACGAGCAGTACTTC. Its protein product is CASSLGGNYEQYF.

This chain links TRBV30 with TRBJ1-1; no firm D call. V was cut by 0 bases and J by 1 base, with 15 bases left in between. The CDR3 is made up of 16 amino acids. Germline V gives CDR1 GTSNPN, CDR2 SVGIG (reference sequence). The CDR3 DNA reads TGTGCCTGGAGTGTACCACCCCCCCAACAGAACACTGAAGCTTTCTTT. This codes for CAWSVPPPQQNTEAFF.

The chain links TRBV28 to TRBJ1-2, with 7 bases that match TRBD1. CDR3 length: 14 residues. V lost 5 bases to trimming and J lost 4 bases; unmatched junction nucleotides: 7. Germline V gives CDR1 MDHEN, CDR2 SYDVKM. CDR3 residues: CASSLLPGGYGYTF. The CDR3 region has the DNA TGTGCCAGCAGTCTTCTCCCAGGGGGCTATGGCTACACCTTC.

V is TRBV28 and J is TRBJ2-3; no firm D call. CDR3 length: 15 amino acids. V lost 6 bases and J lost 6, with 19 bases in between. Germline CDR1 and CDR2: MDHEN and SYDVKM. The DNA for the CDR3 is TGTGCCAGCAGCCCCTCACTCCCTAAGGAGGATACGCAGTATTTT. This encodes CASSPSLPKEDTQYF.

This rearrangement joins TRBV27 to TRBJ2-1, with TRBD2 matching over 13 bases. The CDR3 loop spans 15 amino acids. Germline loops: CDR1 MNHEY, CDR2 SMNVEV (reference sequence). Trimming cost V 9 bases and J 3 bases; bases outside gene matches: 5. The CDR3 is CASRTSGSSYNEQFF. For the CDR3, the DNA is TGTGCCAGTAGGACTAGCGGGAGTAGCTACAATGAGCAGTTCTTC.

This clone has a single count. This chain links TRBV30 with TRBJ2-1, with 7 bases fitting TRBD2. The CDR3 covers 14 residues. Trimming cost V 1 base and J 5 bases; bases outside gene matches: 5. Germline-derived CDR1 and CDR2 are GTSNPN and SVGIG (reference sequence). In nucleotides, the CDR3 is TGTGCCTGGAGTGGCCCGGGACTACACAATGAGCAGTTCTTC. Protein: CAWSGPGLHNEQFF.

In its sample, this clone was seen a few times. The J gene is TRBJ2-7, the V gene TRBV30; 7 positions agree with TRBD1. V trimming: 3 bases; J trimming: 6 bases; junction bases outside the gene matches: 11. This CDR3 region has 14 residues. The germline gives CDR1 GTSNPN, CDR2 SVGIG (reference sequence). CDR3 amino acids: CAWREKTGIGEQYF. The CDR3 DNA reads TGTGCCTGGAGGGAAAAGACAGGGATTGGCGAGCAGTACTTC.

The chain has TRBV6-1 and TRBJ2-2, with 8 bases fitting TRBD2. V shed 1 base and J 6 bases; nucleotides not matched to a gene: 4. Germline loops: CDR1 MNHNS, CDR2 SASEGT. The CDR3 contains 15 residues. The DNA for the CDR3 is TGTGCCAGCAGTGAAGTAAGCGGGAGAGCCGGGGAGCTGTTTTTT. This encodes CASSEVSGRAGELFF.

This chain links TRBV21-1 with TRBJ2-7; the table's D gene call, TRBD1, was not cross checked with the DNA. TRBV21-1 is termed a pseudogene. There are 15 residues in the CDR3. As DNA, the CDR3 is TGTGCCAGCAGCCCCAACCCAGGGGGAAGATACGAGCAGTACTTC. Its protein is CASSPNPGGRYEQYF.

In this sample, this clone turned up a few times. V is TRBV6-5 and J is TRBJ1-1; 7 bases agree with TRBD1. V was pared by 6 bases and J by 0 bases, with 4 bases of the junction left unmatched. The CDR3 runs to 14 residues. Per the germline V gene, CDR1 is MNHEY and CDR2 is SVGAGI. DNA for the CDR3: TGTGCCAGCAGCATCAGGGGGATGAACACTGAAGCTTTCTTT. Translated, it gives CASSIRGMNTEAFF.

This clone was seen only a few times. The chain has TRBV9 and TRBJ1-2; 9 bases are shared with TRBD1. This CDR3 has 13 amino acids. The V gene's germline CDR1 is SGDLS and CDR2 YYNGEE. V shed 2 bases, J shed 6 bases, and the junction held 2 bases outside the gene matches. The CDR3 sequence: CASSVRDRDGYTF. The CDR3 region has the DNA TGTGCCAGCAGCGTTCGGGACAGGGATGGCTACACCTTC.

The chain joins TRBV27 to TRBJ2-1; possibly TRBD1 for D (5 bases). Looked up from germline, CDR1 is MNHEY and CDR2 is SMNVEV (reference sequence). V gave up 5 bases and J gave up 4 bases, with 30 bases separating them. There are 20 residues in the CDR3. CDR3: CASSGAREKVLPQRYNEQFF. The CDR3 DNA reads TGTGCCAGCAGTGGGGCTCGCGAGAAGGTGTTACCCCAAAGGTACAATGAGCAGTTCTTC.

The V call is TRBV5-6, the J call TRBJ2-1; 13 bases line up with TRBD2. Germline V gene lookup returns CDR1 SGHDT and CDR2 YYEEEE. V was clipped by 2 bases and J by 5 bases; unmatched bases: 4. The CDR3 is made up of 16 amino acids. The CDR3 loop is CASSFRTSGRNNEQFF. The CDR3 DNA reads TGTGCCAGCAGCTTCCGGACTAGCGGGAGAAACAATGAGCAGTTCTTC.

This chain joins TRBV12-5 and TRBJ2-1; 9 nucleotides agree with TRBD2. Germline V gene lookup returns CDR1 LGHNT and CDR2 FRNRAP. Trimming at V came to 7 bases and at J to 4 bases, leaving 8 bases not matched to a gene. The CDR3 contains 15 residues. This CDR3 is CASALAGGRYNEQFF. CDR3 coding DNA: TGTGCTAGTGCCCTGGCGGGAGGGCGATACAATGAGCAGTTCTTC.

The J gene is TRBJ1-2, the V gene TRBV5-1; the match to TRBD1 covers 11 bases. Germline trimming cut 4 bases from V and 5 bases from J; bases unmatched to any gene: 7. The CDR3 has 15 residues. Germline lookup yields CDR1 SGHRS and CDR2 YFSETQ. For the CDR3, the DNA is TGCGCCAGCAGCCCCCCGGGACAGGGGGGTTATGGCTACACCTTC. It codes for CASSPPGQGGYGYTF.

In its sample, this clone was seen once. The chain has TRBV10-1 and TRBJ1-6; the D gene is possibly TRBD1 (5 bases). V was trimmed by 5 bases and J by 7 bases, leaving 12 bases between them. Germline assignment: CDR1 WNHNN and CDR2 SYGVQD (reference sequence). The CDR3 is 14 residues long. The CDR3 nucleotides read TGCGCCAGCAGTCCCAGGGAAAGCAATTCACCCCTCCACTTT. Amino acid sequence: CASSPRESNSPLHF.

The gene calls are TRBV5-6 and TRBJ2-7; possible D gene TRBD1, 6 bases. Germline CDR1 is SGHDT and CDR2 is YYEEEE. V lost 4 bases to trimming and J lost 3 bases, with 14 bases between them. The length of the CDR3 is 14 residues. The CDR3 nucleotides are TGTGCCAGCAGCCCCACTGGACAGTTCTACGAGCAGTACTTC. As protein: CASSPTGQFYEQYF.

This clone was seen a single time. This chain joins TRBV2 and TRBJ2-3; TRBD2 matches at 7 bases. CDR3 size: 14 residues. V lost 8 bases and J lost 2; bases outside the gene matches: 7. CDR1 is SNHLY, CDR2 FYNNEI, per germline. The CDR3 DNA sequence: TGTGCCAGCGGGCTAGGGAGGGTCACAGATACGCAGTATTTT. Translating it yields CASGLGRVTDTQYF.

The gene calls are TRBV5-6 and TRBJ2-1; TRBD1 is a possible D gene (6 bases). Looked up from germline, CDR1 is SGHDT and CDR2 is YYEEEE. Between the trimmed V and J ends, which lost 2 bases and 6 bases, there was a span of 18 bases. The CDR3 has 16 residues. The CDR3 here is CASSFSTGLGGNEQFF. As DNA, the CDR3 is TGTGCCAGCAGCTTTTCTACAGGGCTAGGCGGCAATGAGCAGTTCTTC.

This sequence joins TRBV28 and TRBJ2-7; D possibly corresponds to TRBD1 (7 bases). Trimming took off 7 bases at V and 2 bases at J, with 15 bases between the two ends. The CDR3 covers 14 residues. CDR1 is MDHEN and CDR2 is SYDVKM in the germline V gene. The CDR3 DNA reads TGTGCCAGCACCCCCCAGGGGGGAACCTACGAGCAGTACTTC. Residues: CASTPQGGTYEQYF.